This is a list of T cell receptor beta chains from one sample in a study of CD8 T cells in ankylosing spondylitis. TCRdb redid the calling of the 5' RACE reads with MiXCR, one entry per CDR3 protein. The table includes about 240,000 distinct CDR3 sequences, around 7.8% detected once. Sequencing was performed on blood, either unsorted or a sorted T cell fraction (not recorded which). Source of these receptors: a male donor with ankylosing spondylitis or in good health (not recorded which). The CDR3 runs from the conserved cysteine through the conserved F or W. Each record gives: clone size, V gene, J gene, D gene, CDR3 length, CDR3 DNA, CDR3 protein. A D gene is named only where the DNA matches it firmly. A row's size may be missing; if present it is once, few, many or a size class.

clone_size: few; v_call: TRBV7-2; j_call: TRBJ1-5; d_call: TRBD1; cdr3_length: 15; cdr3_nt: TGTGCCAGCAGCCCGGACAGGAATAGCAATCAGCCCCAGCATTTT; cdr3_aa: CASSPDRNSNQPQHF
clone_size: NA; v_call: TRBV7-9; j_call: TRBJ2-1; d_call: TRBD2; cdr3_length: 16; cdr3_nt: TGTGCCAGCAGCTTCCCGGGACTAGCTGCCCCCAATGAGCAGTTCTTC; cdr3_aa: CASSFPGLAAPNEQFF
clone_size: many; v_call: TRBV6-1; j_call: TRBJ1-1; d_call: TRBD1; cdr3_length: 16; cdr3_nt: TGTGCCAGCAGTACAGGACAGGGGTTCATGAACACTGAAGCTTTCTTT; cdr3_aa: CASSTGQGFMNTEAFF
clone_size: NA; v_call: TRBV7-6; j_call: TRBJ2-7; d_call: NA; cdr3_length: 17; cdr3_nt: TGTGCCAGCAGCGTCACTCCCCGGCAGGGCAACTCCTACGAGCAGTACTTC; cdr3_aa: CASSVTPRQGNSYEQYF
clone_size: many; v_call: TRBV3-1; j_call: TRBJ1-2; d_call: NA; cdr3_length: 15; cdr3_nt: TGTGCCAGCAGCCAAGATCGGACAGCCTACTATGGCTACACCTTC; cdr3_aa: CASSQDRTAYYGYTF
clone_size: many; v_call: TRBV20-1; j_call: TRBJ2-1; d_call: NA; cdr3_length: 15; cdr3_nt: TGCAGTGCTAGAGGCCAGACAGTCTCCTACAATGAGCAGTTCTTC; cdr3_aa: CSARGQTVSYNEQFF
clone_size: few; v_call: TRBV5-1; j_call: TRBJ2-7; d_call: TRBD1; cdr3_length: 15; cdr3_nt: TGCGCCAGCAGCTTGGCCGAGACAGGGGGCATCGAGCAGTACTTC; cdr3_aa: CASSLAETGGIEQYF
clone_size: many; v_call: TRBV7-3; j_call: TRBJ1-2; d_call: NA; cdr3_length: 13; cdr3_nt: TGTGCCACCTCACCTCCAGGGAAGTCGGGCTACACCTTC; cdr3_aa: CATSPPGKSGYTF
clone_size: NA; v_call: TRBV4-3; j_call: TRBJ2-6; d_call: NA; cdr3_length: 14; cdr3_nt: TGCGCCAGCAGCTCACGTTCTGGGGCCAACGTCCTGACTTTC; cdr3_aa: CASSSRSGANVLTF
clone_size: NA; v_call: TRBV5-5; j_call: TRBJ1-1; d_call: NA; cdr3_length: 14; cdr3_nt: TGTGCCAGCAGGGGTGGAAGGGGGTACACTGAAGCTTTCTTT; cdr3_aa: CASRGGRGYTEAFF
clone_size: many; v_call: TRBV7-8; j_call: TRBJ2-3; d_call: NA; cdr3_length: 15; cdr3_nt: TGTGCCAGCAGCTTAGCTGGTAGAGGAGCAGATACGCAGTATTTT; cdr3_aa: CASSLAGRGADTQYF
clone_size: many; v_call: TRBV5-1; j_call: TRBJ2-2; d_call: NA; cdr3_length: 14; cdr3_nt: TGCGCCAGCAGCGCCTCCGGGAACACCGGGGAGCTGTTTTTT; cdr3_aa: CASSASGNTGELFF
clone_size: many; v_call: TRBV27; j_call: TRBJ1-1; d_call: NA; cdr3_length: 15; cdr3_nt: TGTGCCAGCAGCCCTTTACAGGCTCTAGGGGCTGAAGCTTTCTTT; cdr3_aa: CASSPLQALGAEAFF
clone_size: many; v_call: TRBV6-1; j_call: TRBJ2-1; d_call: NA; cdr3_length: 14; cdr3_nt: TGTGCCAGCGGACGGGACGGTCCCTACAATGAGCAGTTCTTC; cdr3_aa: CASGRDGPYNEQFF
clone_size: few; v_call: TRBV7-2; j_call: TRBJ2-2; d_call: NA; cdr3_length: 15; cdr3_nt: TGTGCCAGCAGCTTTGACCGAGGCTACACCGGGGAGCTGTTTTTT; cdr3_aa: CASSFDRGYTGELFF
clone_size: many; v_call: TRBV5-1; j_call: TRBJ1-4; d_call: NA; cdr3_length: 16; cdr3_nt: TGCGCCAGCAGCCAGACCGGACGCCCAGAAGGTGAAAAACTGTTTTTT; cdr3_aa: CASSQTGRPEGEKLFF
clone_size: few; v_call: TRBV7-9; j_call: TRBJ2-4; d_call: NA; cdr3_length: 12; cdr3_nt: TGTGCCAGCAGCTTAGAATCAAACATTCAGTACTTC; cdr3_aa: CASSLESNIQYF
clone_size: many; v_call: TRBV20-1; j_call: TRBJ2-1; d_call: NA; cdr3_length: 16; cdr3_nt: TGCAGTGCTAGAGGGATACTGACCAGGGGGGGGAGTGAGCAGTTCTTC; cdr3_aa: CSARGILTRGGSEQFF
clone_size: NA; v_call: TRBV20-1; j_call: TRBJ2-3; d_call: NA; cdr3_length: 14; cdr3_nt: TGCAGTGCTAGAGAGGCGGAACCCACAGATACGCAGTATTTT; cdr3_aa: CSAREAEPTDTQYF
clone_size: few; v_call: TRBV7-8; j_call: TRBJ2-3; d_call: TRBD2; cdr3_length: 13; cdr3_nt: TGTGCCAGCAGCCCGGGAGGGGCAAATACGCAGTATTTT; cdr3_aa: CASSPGGANTQYF
clone_size: few; v_call: TRBV9; j_call: TRBJ2-3; d_call: NA; cdr3_length: 15; cdr3_nt: TGTGCCAGCAGCGTAGAGGGCCGCAGCACAGATACGCAGTATTTT; cdr3_aa: CASSVEGRSTDTQYF
clone_size: many; v_call: TRBV3-1; j_call: TRBJ2-3; d_call: NA; cdr3_length: 14; cdr3_nt: TGTGCCAGCAGCCAAGTATCCCTCACAGATACGCAGTATTTT; cdr3_aa: CASSQVSLTDTQYF
clone_size: many; v_call: TRBV21-1; j_call: TRBJ1-5; d_call: NA; cdr3_length: 15; cdr3_nt: TGTGCCAGCAGCAAAGTTAAGGGCCCTAATCAGCCCCAGCATTTT; cdr3_aa: CASSKVKGPNQPQHF
clone_size: few; v_call: TRBV19; j_call: TRBJ1-5; d_call: NA; cdr3_length: 13; cdr3_nt: TGTGCCAGTACCTATGCTAGGAATCAGCCCCAGCATTTT; cdr3_aa: CASTYARNQPQHF
clone_size: many; v_call: TRBV19; j_call: TRBJ1-2; d_call: TRBD1; cdr3_length: 15; cdr3_nt: TGTGCCAGTAGTATTCCTTGGACAGGGGTGGAAGGCTACACCTTC; cdr3_aa: CASSIPWTGVEGYTF
clone_size: many; v_call: TRBV27; j_call: TRBJ2-7; d_call: NA; cdr3_length: 13; cdr3_nt: TGTGCCAGCCGAGGGGGGGATACCTACGAGCAGTACTTC; cdr3_aa: CASRGGDTYEQYF
clone_size: many; v_call: TRBV20-1; j_call: TRBJ2-5; d_call: NA; cdr3_length: 12; cdr3_nt: TGCAGTGTCCAACCTGGGGCTTCCCCCCGACTGTTC; cdr3_aa: CSVQPGASPRLF
clone_size: NA; v_call: TRBV11-3; j_call: TRBJ2-3; d_call: TRBD2; cdr3_length: 16; cdr3_nt: TGTGCCAGCAGCCCGAACCCGACTAGCGGGTTAGATACGCAGTATTTT; cdr3_aa: CASSPNPTSGLDTQYF
clone_size: many; v_call: TRBV25-1; j_call: TRBJ2-3; d_call: NA; cdr3_length: 13; cdr3_nt: TGTGCCAGCAGTGTCCTAGGCGCAGATACGCAGTATTTT; cdr3_aa: CASSVLGADTQYF
clone_size: NA; v_call: TRBV20-1; j_call: TRBJ2-3; d_call: TRBD2; cdr3_length: 14; cdr3_nt: TGCAGTGCTAGAGAGACTAGCGGGAGTGATACGCAGTATTTT; cdr3_aa: CSARETSGSDTQYF
clone_size: many; v_call: TRBV20-1; j_call: TRBJ2-7; d_call: NA; cdr3_length: 14; cdr3_nt: TGCAGTGCTAGAGATCTAACACAATCCTACGAGCAGTACTTC; cdr3_aa: CSARDLTQSYEQYF
clone_size: many; v_call: TRBV10-3; j_call: TRBJ1-6; d_call: TRBD1; cdr3_length: 13; cdr3_nt: TGTGCCATCAGGGGGACAGTGAATTCACCCCTCCACTTT; cdr3_aa: CAIRGTVNSPLHF
clone_size: many; v_call: TRBV20-1; j_call: TRBJ2-7; d_call: NA; cdr3_length: 14; cdr3_nt: TGCAGTGCAAGCGGGCCAGGGTTCTACGACGAGCAGTACTTC; cdr3_aa: CSASGPGFYDEQYF
clone_size: many; v_call: TRBV9; j_call: TRBJ2-5; d_call: NA; cdr3_length: 19; cdr3_nt: TGTGCCAGCAGCGTAGAGCCCCCTACAACAAGGAAGGGCCAAGAGACCCAGTACTTC; cdr3_aa: CASSVEPPTTRKGQETQYF
clone_size: many; v_call: TRBV29-1; j_call: TRBJ1-2; d_call: NA; cdr3_length: 11; cdr3_nt: TGCAGCGCTGGTGGGGAATATGGCTACACCTTC; cdr3_aa: CSAGGEYGYTF
clone_size: few; v_call: TRBV5-1; j_call: TRBJ1-2; d_call: NA; cdr3_length: 13; cdr3_nt: TGCGCCAGCAGCTTGGAGGGGACGCGTGGCTACACCTTC; cdr3_aa: CASSLEGTRGYTF
clone_size: NA; v_call: TRBV4-1; j_call: TRBJ1-4; d_call: NA; cdr3_length: 14; cdr3_nt: TGCGCCAGCAGCCAACCTACAGGGCGAGAAAAACTGTTTTTT; cdr3_aa: CASSQPTGREKLFF
clone_size: few; v_call: TRBV30; j_call: TRBJ2-2; d_call: NA; cdr3_length: 13; cdr3_nt: TGTGCCTGGACTGGGCAGTTCACCGGGGAGCTGTTTTTT; cdr3_aa: CAWTGQFTGELFF
clone_size: many; v_call: TRBV10-3; j_call: TRBJ2-6; d_call: NA; cdr3_length: 17; cdr3_nt: TGTGCCATCAGTGAAAGGACAATGAGCTCTGGGGCCAACGTCCTGACTTTC; cdr3_aa: CAISERTMSSGANVLTF
clone_size: many; v_call: TRBV6-6; j_call: TRBJ1-3; d_call: NA; cdr3_length: 13; cdr3_nt: TGTGCCAGTATCGGTGCCTCTGGAAACACCATATATTTT; cdr3_aa: CASIGASGNTIYF
clone_size: NA; v_call: TRBV5-1; j_call: TRBJ2-7; d_call: TRBD2; cdr3_length: 17; cdr3_nt: TGCGCCAGCAGCTTGGCTCCCGGGAGGACTCTTCCTTACGAGCAGTACTTC; cdr3_aa: CASSLAPGRTLPYEQYF
clone_size: NA; v_call: TRBV3-1; j_call: TRBJ2-7; d_call: TRBD2; cdr3_length: 14; cdr3_nt: TGTGCCAGCAGCCTTGGGACTAGCGGGTACGAGCAGTACTTC; cdr3_aa: CASSLGTSGYEQYF
clone_size: NA; v_call: TRBV5-1; j_call: TRBJ1-1; d_call: NA; cdr3_length: 14; cdr3_nt: TGCGCCAGCAGCTCGAACTGGGGGGACACTGAAGCTTTCTTT; cdr3_aa: CASSSNWGDTEAFF
clone_size: many; v_call: TRBV28; j_call: TRBJ2-7; d_call: NA; cdr3_length: 14; cdr3_nt: TGTGCCAGCAGTTTAGGAGGGAGTCCCTACGAGCAGTACTTC; cdr3_aa: CASSLGGSPYEQYF
clone_size: many; v_call: TRBV30; j_call: TRBJ1-2; d_call: NA; cdr3_length: 14; cdr3_nt: TGTGCCTGGAGTGGGGAGAGGGCGGGAGTCGGCTACACCTTC; cdr3_aa: CAWSGERAGVGYTF